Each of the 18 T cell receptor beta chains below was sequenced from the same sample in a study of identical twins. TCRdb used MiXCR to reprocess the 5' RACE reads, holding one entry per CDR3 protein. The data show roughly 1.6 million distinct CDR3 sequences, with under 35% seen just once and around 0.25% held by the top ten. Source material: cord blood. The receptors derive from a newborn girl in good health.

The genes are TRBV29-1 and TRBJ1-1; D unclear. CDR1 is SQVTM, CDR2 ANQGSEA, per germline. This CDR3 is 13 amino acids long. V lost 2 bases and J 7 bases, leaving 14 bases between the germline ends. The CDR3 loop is CSVERRLAGEAFF. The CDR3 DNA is TGCAGCGTTGAACGCAGGCTGGCAGGTGAAGCTTTCTTT. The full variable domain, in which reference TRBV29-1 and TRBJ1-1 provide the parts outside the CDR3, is SAVISQKPSRDICQRGTSLTIQCQVDSQVTMMFWYRQQPGQSLTLIATANQGSEATYESGFVIDKFPISRPNLTFSTLTVSNMSPEDSSIYLCSVERRLAGEAFFGQGTRLTVV.

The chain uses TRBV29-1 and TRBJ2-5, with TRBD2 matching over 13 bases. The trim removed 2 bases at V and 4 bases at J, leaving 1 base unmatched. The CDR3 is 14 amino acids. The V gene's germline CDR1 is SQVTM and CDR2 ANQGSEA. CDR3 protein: CSVETSGRGETQYF. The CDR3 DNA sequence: TGCAGCGTTGAAACTAGCGGGAGGGGAGAGACCCAGTACTTC.

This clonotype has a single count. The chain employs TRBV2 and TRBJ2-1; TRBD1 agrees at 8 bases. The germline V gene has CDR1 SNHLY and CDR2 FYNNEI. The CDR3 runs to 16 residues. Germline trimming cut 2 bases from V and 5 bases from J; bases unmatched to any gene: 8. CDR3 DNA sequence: TGTGCCAGCAGTGAATTGATCAGGGGGCCAAACAATGAGCAGTTCTTC. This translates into CASSELIRGPNNEQFF.

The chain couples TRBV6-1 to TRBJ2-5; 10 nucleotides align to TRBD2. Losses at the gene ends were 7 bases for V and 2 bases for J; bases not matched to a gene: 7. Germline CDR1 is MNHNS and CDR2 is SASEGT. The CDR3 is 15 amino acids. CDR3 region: CASTSQAGGQETQYF. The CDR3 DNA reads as TGTGCCAGCACCTCGCAAGCGGGAGGGCAAGAGACCCAGTACTTC.

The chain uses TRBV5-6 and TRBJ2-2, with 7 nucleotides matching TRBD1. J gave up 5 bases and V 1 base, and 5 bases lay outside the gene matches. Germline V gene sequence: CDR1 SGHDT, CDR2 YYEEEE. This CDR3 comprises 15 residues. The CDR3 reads CASSLRDRDTGELFF. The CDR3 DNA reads TGTGCCAGCAGCTTGCGAGACAGGGATACCGGGGAGCTGTTTTTT.

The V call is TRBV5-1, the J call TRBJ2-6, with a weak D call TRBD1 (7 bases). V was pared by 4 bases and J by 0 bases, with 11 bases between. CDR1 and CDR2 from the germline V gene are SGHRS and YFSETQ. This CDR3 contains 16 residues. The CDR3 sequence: CASSAGQFSGANVLTF. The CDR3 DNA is TGCGCCAGCAGCGCGGGACAGTTCTCTGGGGCCAACGTCCTGACTTTC.

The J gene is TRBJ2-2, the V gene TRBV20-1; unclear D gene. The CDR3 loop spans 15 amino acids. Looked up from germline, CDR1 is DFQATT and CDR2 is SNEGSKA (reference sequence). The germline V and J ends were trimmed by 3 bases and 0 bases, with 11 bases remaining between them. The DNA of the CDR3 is TGCAGTGCTAGGAAGGTAACCCCGAACACCGGGGAGCTGTTTTTT. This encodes CSARKVTPNTGELFF.

The DNA for the CDR3 is TGCAGCGTTGACGGGCCGGGGGGTACCTACGAGCAGTACTTC. It yields the protein CSVDGPGGTYEQYF. V usage is TRBV29-1 and J usage is TRBJ2-7; the match to TRBD2 covers 7 bases. Germline CDR1 and CDR2: SQVTM and ANQGSEA. V dropped 3 bases and J dropped 2; count of bases not matched to a gene: 7. The CDR3 has 14 residues.

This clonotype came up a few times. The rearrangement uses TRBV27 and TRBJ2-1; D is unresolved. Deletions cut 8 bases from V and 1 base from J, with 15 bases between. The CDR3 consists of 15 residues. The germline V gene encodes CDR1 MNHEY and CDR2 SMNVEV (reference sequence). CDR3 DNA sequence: TGTGCCAGCTGTCACCAGGAGAATTCCTACAATGAGCAGTTCTTC. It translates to CASCHQENSYNEQFF.

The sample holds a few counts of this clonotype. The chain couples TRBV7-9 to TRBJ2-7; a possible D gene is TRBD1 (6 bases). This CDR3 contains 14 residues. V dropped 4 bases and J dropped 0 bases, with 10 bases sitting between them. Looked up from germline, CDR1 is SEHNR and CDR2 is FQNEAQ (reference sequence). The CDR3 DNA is TGTGCCAGCAGCTCCCGGGACAACTCCTACGAGCAGTACTTC. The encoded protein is CASSSRDNSYEQYF.

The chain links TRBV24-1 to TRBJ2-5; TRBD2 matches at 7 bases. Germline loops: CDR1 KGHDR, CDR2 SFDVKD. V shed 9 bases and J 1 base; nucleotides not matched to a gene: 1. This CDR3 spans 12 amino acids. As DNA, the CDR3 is TGTGCCACCCGCGGGAGCCAAGAGACCCAGTACTTC. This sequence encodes CATRGSQETQYF.

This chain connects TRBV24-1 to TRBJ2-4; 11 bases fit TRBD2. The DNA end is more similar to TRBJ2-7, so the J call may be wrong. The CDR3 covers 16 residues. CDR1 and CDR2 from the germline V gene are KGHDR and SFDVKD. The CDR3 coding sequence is TGTGCCACCAGTGATTTACTAGCGGGAGTTTTGCACGAGCAGTACTTC. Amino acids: CATSDLLAGVLHEQYF.

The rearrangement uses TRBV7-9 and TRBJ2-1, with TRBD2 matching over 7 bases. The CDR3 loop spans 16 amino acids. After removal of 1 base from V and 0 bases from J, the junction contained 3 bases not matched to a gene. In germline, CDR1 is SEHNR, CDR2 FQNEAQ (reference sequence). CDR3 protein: CASSLGGRTSYNEQFF. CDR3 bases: TGTGCCAGCAGCTTAGGCGGGAGAACCTCCTACAATGAGCAGTTCTTC.

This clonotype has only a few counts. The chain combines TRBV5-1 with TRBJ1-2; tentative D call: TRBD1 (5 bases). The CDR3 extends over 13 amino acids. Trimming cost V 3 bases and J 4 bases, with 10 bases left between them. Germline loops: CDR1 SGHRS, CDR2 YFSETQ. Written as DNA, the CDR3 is TGCGCCAGCAGCTCCGACAGCTTCTATGGCTACACCTTC. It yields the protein CASSSDSFYGYTF.

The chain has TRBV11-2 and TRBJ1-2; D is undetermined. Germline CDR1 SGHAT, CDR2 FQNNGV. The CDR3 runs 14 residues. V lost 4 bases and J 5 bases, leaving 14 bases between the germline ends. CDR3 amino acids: CASSSIRTMYGYTF. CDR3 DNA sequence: TGTGCCAGCAGCTCGATCCGGACTATGTATGGCTACACCTTC.

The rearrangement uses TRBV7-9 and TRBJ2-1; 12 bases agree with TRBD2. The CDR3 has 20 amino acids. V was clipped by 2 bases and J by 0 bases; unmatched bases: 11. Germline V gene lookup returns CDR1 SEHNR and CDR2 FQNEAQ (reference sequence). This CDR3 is CASSLFFLAGGGYSYNEQFF. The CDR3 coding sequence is TGTGCCAGCAGCTTATTTTTCCTAGCGGGAGGGGGATACTCCTACAATGAGCAGTTCTTC.

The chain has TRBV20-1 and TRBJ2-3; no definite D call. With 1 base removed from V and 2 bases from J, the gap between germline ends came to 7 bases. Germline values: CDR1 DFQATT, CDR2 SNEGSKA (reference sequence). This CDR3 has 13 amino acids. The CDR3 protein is CSARVPATDTQYF. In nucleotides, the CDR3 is TGCAGTGCTAGAGTCCCGGCCACAGATACGCAGTATTTT.

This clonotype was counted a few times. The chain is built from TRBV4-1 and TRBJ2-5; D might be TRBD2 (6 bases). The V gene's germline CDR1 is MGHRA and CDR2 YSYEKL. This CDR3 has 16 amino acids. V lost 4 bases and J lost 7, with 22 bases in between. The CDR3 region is CASSPDSGERLGTQYF. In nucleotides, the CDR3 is TGCGCCAGCAGCCCGGATTCGGGAGAGAGGCTGGGGACCCAGTACTTC.